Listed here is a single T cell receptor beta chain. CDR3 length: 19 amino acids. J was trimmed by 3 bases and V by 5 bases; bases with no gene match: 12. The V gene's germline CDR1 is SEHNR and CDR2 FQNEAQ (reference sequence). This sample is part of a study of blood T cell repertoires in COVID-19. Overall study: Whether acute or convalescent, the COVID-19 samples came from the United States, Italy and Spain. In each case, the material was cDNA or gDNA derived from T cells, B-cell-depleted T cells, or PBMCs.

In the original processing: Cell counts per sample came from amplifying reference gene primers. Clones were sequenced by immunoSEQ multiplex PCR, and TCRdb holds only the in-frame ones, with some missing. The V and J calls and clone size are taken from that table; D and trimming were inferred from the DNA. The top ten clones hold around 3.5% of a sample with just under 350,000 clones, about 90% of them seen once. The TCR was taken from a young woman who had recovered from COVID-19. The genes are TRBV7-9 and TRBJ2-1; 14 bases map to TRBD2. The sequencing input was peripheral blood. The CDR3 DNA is TGTGCCAGCAGCCTGGGACTAGCGGGAGTCAGTGGGCACTACAATGAGCAGTTCTTC. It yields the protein CASSLGLAGVSGHYNEQFF. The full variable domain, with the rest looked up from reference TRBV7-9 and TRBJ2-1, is DTGVSQNPRHKITKRGQNVTFRCDPISEHNRLYWYRQTLGQGPEFLTYFQNEAQLEKSRLLSDRFSAERPKGSFSTLEIQRTEQGDSAMYLCASSLGLAGVSGHYNEQFFGPGTRLTVL.